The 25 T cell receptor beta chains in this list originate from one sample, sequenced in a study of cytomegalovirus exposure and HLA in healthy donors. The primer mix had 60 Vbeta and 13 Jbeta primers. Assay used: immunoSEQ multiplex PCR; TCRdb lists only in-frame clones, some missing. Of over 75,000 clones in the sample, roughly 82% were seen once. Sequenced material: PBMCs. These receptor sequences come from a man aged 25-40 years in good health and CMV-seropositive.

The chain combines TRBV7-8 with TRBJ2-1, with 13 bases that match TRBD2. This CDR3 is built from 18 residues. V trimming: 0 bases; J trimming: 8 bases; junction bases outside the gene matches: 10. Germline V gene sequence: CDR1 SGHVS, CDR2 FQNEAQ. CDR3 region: CASSLAGTGTSGKHEQFF. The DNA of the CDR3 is TGTGCCAGCAGCTTAGCGGGGACCGGGACTAGCGGGAAACATGAGCAGTTCTTC.

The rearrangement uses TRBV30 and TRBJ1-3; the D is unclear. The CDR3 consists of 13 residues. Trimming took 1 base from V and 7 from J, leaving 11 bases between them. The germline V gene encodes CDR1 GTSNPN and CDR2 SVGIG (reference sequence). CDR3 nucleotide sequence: TGTGCCTGGAGTGGGGAGCTCTGGAACACCATATATTTT. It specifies CAWSGELWNTIYF.

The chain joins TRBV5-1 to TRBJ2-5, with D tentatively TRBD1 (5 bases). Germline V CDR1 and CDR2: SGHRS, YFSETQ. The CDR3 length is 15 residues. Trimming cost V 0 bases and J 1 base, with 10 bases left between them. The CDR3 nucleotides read TGCGCCAGCAGCTTGGAGGGGCATTTCCAAGAGACCCAGTACTTC. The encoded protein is CASSLEGHFQETQYF. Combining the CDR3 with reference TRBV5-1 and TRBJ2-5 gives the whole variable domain KAGVTQTPRYLIKTRGQQVTLSCSPISGHRSVSWYQQTPGQGLQFLFEYFSETQRNKGNFPGRFSGRQFSNSRSEMNVSTLELGDSALYLCASSLEGHFQETQYFGPGTRLLVL.

The CDR3 is CASRLLAGDHEQYF. CDR3 in DNA: TGTGCCAGCAGATTACTAGCGGGAGATCACGAGCAGTACTTC. The rearrangement uses TRBV6-6 and TRBJ2-7, with TRBD2 matching 11 bases. Germline CDR1 reads MNHNY; CDR2 reads SVGAGI (reference sequence). This CDR3 comprises 14 residues. The V segment lost 6 bases and the J segment 5 bases; nucleotides outside the gene matches: 6.

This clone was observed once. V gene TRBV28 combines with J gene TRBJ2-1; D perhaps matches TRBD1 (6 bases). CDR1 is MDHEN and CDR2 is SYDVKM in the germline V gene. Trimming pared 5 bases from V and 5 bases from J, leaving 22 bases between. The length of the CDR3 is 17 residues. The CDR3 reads CASSETEGDMRHNEQFF. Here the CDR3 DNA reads TGTGCCAGCAGTGAAACCGAGGGGGATATGCGTCACAATGAGCAGTTCTTC.

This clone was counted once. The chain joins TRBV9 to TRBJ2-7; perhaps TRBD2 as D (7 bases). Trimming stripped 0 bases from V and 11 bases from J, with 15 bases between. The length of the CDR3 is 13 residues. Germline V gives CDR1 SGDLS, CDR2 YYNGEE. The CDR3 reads CASSVDQGGVEYF. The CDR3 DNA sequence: TGTGCCAGCAGCGTAGATCAAGGGGGGGTCGAGTACTTC. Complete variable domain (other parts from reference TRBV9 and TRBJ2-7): DSGVTQTPKHLITATGQRVTLRCSPRSGDLSVYWYQQSLDQGLQFLIQYYNGEERAKGNILERFSAQQFPDLHSELNLSSLELGDSALYFCASSVDQGGVEYFGPGTRLTVT.

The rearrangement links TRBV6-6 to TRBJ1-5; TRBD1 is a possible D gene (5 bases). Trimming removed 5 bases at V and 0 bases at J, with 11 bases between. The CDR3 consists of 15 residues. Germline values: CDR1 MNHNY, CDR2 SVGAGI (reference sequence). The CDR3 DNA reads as TGTGCCAGCAGTCCCGGGACTTATAGCAATCAGCCCCAGCATTTT. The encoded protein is CASSPGTYSNQPQHF.

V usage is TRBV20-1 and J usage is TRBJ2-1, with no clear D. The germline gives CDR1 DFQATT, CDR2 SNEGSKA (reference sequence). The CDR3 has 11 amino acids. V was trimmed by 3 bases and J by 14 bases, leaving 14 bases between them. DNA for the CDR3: TGCAGTGCTAGCGTTTCTAGTATGGAGTTCTTC. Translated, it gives CSASVSSMEFF.

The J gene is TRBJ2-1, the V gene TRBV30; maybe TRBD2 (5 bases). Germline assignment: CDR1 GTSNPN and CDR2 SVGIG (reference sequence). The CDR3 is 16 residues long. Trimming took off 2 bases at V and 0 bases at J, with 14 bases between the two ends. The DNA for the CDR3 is TGTGCCTGGAGTTTTTTACAGCGGAGCTCCTACAATGAGCAGTTCTTC. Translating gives CAWSFLQRSSYNEQFF.

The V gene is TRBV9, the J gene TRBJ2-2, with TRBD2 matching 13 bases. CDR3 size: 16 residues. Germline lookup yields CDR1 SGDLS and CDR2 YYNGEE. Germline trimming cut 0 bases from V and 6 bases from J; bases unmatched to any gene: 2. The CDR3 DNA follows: TGTGCCAGCAGCGTAGGACTAGCGGGAGGTGCCGGGGAGCTGTTTTTT. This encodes CASSVGLAGGAGELFF. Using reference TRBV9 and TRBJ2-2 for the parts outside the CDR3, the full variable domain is DSGVTQTPKHLITATGQRVTLRCSPRSGDLSVYWYQQSLDQGLQFLIQYYNGEERAKGNILERFSAQQFPDLHSELNLSSLELGDSALYFCASSVGLAGGAGELFFGEGSRLTVL.

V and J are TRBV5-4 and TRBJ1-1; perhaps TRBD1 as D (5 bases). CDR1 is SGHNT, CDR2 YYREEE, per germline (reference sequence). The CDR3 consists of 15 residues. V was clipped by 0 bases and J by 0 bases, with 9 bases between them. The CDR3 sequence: CASSLGGLMNTEAFF. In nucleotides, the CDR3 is TGTGCCAGCAGCTTGGGGGGACTCATGAACACTGAAGCTTTCTTT.

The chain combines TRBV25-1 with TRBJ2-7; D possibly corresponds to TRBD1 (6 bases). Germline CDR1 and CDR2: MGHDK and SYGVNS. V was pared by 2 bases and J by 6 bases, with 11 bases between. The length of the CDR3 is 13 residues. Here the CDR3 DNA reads TGTGCCAGCAGTGAACCAGGGGTCGGCGAGCAGTACTTC. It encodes CASSEPGVGEQYF.

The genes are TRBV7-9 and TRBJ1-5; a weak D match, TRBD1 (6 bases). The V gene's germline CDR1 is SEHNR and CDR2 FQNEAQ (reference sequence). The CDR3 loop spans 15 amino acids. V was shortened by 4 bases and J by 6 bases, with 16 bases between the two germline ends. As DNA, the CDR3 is TGTGCCAGCAGCTGGGGTCTACAGGGTCTTCAGCCCCAGCATTTT. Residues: CASSWGLQGLQPQHF.

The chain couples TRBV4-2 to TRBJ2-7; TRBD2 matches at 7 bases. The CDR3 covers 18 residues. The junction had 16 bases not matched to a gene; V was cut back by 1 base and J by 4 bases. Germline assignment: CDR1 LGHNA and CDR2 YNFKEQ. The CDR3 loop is CASSQATQTSAEGYEQYF. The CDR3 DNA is TGTGCCAGCAGCCAAGCGACACAAACTAGCGCTGAGGGGTACGAGCAGTACTTC.

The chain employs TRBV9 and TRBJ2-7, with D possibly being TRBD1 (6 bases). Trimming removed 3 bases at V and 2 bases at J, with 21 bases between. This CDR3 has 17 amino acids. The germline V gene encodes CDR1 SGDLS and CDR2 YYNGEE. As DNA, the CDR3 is TGTGCCAGCAGCGGAAACCAGGGGTTATCCTTCCCCTACGAGCAGTACTTC. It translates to CASSGNQGLSFPYEQYF. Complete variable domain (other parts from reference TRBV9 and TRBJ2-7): DSGVTQTPKHLITATGQRVTLRCSPRSGDLSVYWYQQSLDQGLQFLIQYYNGEERAKGNILERFSAQQFPDLHSELNLSSLELGDSALYFCASSGNQGLSFPYEQYFGPGTRLTVT.

For the CDR3, the DNA is TGTGCTAGTGGTTCGAGGACTCAGAGCTCCTACAATGAGCAGTTCTTC. Amino acids: CASGSRTQSSYNEQFF. J is TRBJ2-1 and V is TRBV12-5, with a tentative D call TRBD2 (5 bases). Germline V gene lookup returns CDR1 LGHNT and CDR2 FRNRAP. The CDR3 has 16 residues. Between the trimmed V and J ends, which lost 4 bases and 0 bases, there was a span of 13 bases. Complete variable domain (other parts from reference TRBV12-5 and TRBJ2-1): DARVTQTPRHKVTEMGQEVTMRCQPILGHNTVFWYRQTMMQGLELLAYFRNRAPLDDSGMPKDRFSAEMPDATLATLKIQPSEPRDSAVYFCASGSRTQSSYNEQFFGPGTRLTVL.

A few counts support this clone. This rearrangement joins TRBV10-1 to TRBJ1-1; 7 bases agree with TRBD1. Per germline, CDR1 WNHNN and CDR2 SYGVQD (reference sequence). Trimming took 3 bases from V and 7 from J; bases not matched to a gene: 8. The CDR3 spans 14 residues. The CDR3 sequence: CASSDYDRVNEAFF. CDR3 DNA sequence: TGCGCCAGCAGTGATTACGACAGGGTAAATGAAGCTTTCTTT.

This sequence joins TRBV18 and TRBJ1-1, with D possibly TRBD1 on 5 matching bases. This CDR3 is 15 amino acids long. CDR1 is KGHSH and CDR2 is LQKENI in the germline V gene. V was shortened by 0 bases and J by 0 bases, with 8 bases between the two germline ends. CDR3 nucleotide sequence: TGTGCCAGCTCACCACCGGAGGGACTGAACACTGAAGCTTTCTTT. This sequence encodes CASSPPEGLNTEAFF.

The chain's CDR3 is CASSEMDRANEKLFF. The CDR3 nucleotides read TGTGCCAGCAGTGAAATGGACAGGGCTAATGAAAAACTGTTTTTT. This chain uses TRBV25-1 with TRBJ1-4; TRBD1 agrees at 8 bases. V was clipped by 2 bases and J by 3 bases; unmatched bases: 2. Germline values: CDR1 MGHDK, CDR2 SYGVNS. The CDR3 consists of 15 residues. Variable domain in full (rest from reference TRBV25-1 and TRBJ1-4): EADIYQTPRYLVIGTGKKITLECSQTMGHDKMYWYQQDPGMELHLIHYSYGVNSTEKGDLSSESTVSRIRTEHFPLTLESARPSHTSQYLCASSEMDRANEKLFFGSGTQLSVL.

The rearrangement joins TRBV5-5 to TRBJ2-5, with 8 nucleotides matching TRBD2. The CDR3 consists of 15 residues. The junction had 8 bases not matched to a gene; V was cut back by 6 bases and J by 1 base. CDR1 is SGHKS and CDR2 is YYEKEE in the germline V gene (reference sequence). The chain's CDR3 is CASTITSGSQETQYF. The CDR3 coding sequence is TGTGCCAGCACCATAACGAGCGGGAGCCAAGAGACCCAGTACTTC.

The CDR3 loop is CASSPRLAGGTGELFF. The CDR3 coding sequence is TGTGCCAGCAGCCCGCGACTAGCGGGAGGCACCGGGGAGCTGTTTTTT. This chain uses TRBV7-2 with TRBJ2-2; 13 bases line up with TRBD2. Germline V gene data show CDR1 as SGHTA and CDR2 as FQGNSA. Trimming removed 5 bases from V and 4 bases from J; junction bases left unmatched: 4. The CDR3 loop spans 16 amino acids.

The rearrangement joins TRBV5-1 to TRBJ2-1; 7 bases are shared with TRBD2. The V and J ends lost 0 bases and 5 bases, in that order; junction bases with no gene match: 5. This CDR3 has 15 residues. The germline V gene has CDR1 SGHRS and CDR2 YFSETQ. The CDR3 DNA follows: TGCGCCAGCAGCTTGGGATTTCGGGAGGACAATGAGCAGTTCTTC. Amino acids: CASSLGFREDNEQFF. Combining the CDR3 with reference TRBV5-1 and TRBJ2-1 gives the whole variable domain KAGVTQTPRYLIKTRGQQVTLSCSPISGHRSVSWYQQTPGQGLQFLFEYFSETQRNKGNFPGRFSGRQFSNSRSEMNVSTLELGDSALYLCASSLGFREDNEQFFGPGTRLTVL.

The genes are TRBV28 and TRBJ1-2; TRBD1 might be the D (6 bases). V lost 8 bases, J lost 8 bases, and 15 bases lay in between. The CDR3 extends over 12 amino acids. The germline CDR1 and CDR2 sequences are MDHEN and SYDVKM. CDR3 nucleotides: TGTGCCAGCGGCAGGGGAGATGGAGGCTACACCTTC. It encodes CASGRGDGGYTF.

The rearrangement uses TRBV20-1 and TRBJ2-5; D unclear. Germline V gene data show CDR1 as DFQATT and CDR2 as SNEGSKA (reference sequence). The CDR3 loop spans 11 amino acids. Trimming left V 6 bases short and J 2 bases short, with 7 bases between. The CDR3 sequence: CSAAGQETQYF. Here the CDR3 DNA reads TGCAGTGCCGCAGGACAAGAGACCCAGTACTTC.

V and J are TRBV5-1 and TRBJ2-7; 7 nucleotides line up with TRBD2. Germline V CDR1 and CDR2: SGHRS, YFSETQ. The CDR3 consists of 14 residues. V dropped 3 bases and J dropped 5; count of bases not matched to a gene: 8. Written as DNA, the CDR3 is TGCGCCAGCAGCTCGGGGAGGGAGGGCCACGAGCAGTACTTC. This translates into CASSSGREGHEQYF.